This record covers a single TCR beta chain. As yet, its antigen is unknown. The data were produced by immunoSEQ multiplex PCR, yet TCRdb's version contains in-frame clones alone and is incomplete. The sample has 200,000 or so clones; about 91% are singletons. The data derive from a study of cytomegalovirus exposure and HLA in healthy donors. General study points: Associated with cytomegalovirus, according to the listing, were fewer than 200 TCR beta chains.

The sequencing sample was made of PBMCs. This receptor was identified in a woman under 30 in good health and CMV-seronegative.

The CDR3 nucleotides are TGTGCCAGCTCGACAGGAAAAGGGTACGAGCAGTACTTC. Its protein product is CASSTGKGYEQYF. This chain connects TRBV6-5 to TRBJ2-7; the D gene is possibly TRBD1 (6 bases). Germline loops: CDR1 MNHEY, CDR2 SVGAGI. V was clipped by 8 bases and J by 4 bases, with 15 bases between them. The CDR3 extends over 13 amino acids.